The 28 T cell receptor beta chains given below trace back to one sample, sequenced in a study of Ad26.COV2.S vaccination and SARS-CoV-2 variants. Measured with immunoSEQ multiplex PCR; TCRdb has only the in-frame clones, and not every one. This table holds around 100,000 clones, around 80% found once. Source: peripheral blood, taken after recovery from COVID-19. Every receptor here comes from a human donor who had recovered from COVID-19.

In this sample, this clone turned up once. This sequence joins TRBV9 and TRBJ2-1; D perhaps matches TRBD1 (5 bases). Germline values: CDR1 SGDLS, CDR2 YYNGEE. The CDR3 is 14 amino acids. Trimming cost V 3 bases and J 8 bases, with 15 bases left between them. The CDR3 bases are TGTGCCAGCAGCGAGGGGTGGGCGGACGATGAGCAGTTCTTC. This gives the protein CASSEGWADDEQFF.

The chain links TRBV7-2 to TRBJ1-6; a weak D match, TRBD1 (6 bases). Trimming left V 6 bases short and J 0 bases short, with 12 bases between. Germline V gene lookup returns CDR1 SGHTA and CDR2 FQGNSA. The CDR3 sequence is 16 residues long. The CDR3 DNA sequence: TGTGCCAGCAGTAAGGGGGGGACCTCCTATAATTCACCCCTCCACTTT. Translation: CASSKGGTSYNSPLHF.

This clone was seen more than once but under ten times. The chain combines TRBV19 with TRBJ1-5; TRBD1 matches at 10 bases. The trim removed 4 bases at V and 6 bases at J, leaving 12 bases unmatched. This CDR3 has 17 residues. Germline CDR1 reads LNHDA; CDR2 reads SQIVND (reference sequence). In nucleotides, the CDR3 is TGTGCCAGTAGTACGAACCGGGACAGGGGAGAGGGTCAGCCCCAGCATTTT. This gives the protein CASSTNRDRGEGQPQHF.

The chain carries TRBV5-1 and TRBJ1-4, with 7 nucleotides matching TRBD1. In germline, CDR1 is SGHRS, CDR2 YFSETQ. The CDR3 covers 16 residues. J gave up 4 bases and V 1 base, and 7 bases lay outside the gene matches. The CDR3 region is CASSLKGDSDNEKLFF. CDR3 in DNA: TGCGCCAGCAGCTTGAAAGGGGACAGTGATAATGAAAAACTGTTTTTT.

V and J are TRBV4-1 and TRBJ1-1; the D is unclear. Trimming cost V 0 bases and J 2 bases, with 7 bases left between them. Germline CDR1 is MGHRA and CDR2 is YSYEKL. This CDR3 comprises 14 residues. CDR3 amino acids: CASSQDVVNTEAFF. The CDR3 coding sequence is TGCGCCAGCAGCCAAGATGTAGTCAACACTGAAGCTTTCTTT.

The chain is built from TRBV7-2 and TRBJ1-3, with D maybe TRBD1 (5 bases). Germline CDR1 is SGHTA and CDR2 is FQGNSA. Trimming stripped 4 bases from V and 3 bases from J, with 10 bases between. There are 14 residues in the CDR3. Here the CDR3 DNA reads TGTGCCAGCAGCTCCGGAGGGGTTGGAAACACCATATATTTT. Translation gives CASSSGGVGNTIYF.

The chain uses TRBV7-2 and TRBJ1-1; 8 bases match TRBD1. The germline gives CDR1 SGHTA, CDR2 FQGNSA. The length of the CDR3 is 15 residues. The junction had 4 bases not matched to a gene; V was cut back by 3 bases and J by 1 base. The CDR3 nucleotides read TGTGCCAGCAGCTTTTCGACAGGGGCGAACACTGAAGCTTTCTTT. Residues: CASSFSTGANTEAFF.

For this clone: A read error may produce the germline difference seen at one junction end. This chain connects TRBV11-2 to TRBJ2-7, with 9 bases lining up with TRBD1. Germline CDR1 reads SGHAT; CDR2 reads FQNNGV. This CDR3 has 12 amino acids. Here the CDR3 reads CASNHGGQGKDF. The DNA for the CDR3 is TGTGCCAGCAACCACGGGGGACAGGGTAAGGACTTC.

The J gene is TRBJ1-5, the V gene TRBV7-9; the D is unclear. This CDR3 spans 17 amino acids. The V and J ends lost 1 base and 3 bases respectively, with 16 bases between them. The germline V gene has CDR1 SEHNR and CDR2 FQNEAQ (reference sequence). The CDR3 loop is CASSLGAGSLLNQPQHF. DNA for the CDR3: TGTGCCAGCAGCTTAGGTGCGGGGTCCCTTCTCAATCAGCCCCAGCATTTT. The whole variable domain, remainder taken from reference TRBV7-9 and TRBJ1-5, is DTGVSQNPRHKITKRGQNVTFRCDPISEHNRLYWYRQTLGQGPEFLTYFQNEAQLEKSRLLSDRFSAERPKGSFSTLEIQRTEQGDSAMYLCASSLGAGSLLNQPQHFGDGTRLSIL.

J is TRBJ2-1 and V is TRBV3-1 (or the pseudogene TRBV3-2); 10 bases fit TRBD2. The V gene end was trimmed by 4 bases and the J gene end by 3 bases; junction bases not matched to a gene: 18. This CDR3 comprises 20 residues. Germline CDR1 is LGHDT and CDR2 is YNNKEL (reference sequence). The CDR3 DNA is TGTGCCAGCAGCCCTAAGAATCCGGGACTAGCGAATAGTTTCTACAATGAGCAGTTCTTC. It codes for CASSPKNPGLANSFYNEQFF.

V usage is TRBV18 and J usage is TRBJ2-2; D unresolved. The ends were cut back, 3 bases at V and 0 bases at J, with 14 bases in the middle. The germline V gene encodes CDR1 KGHSH and CDR2 LQKENI. The CDR3 has 17 amino acids. The CDR3 DNA is TGTGCCAGCTCACCTCTCCCTTCGGCAGCGAACACCGGGGAGCTGTTTTTT. It encodes CASSPLPSAANTGELFF.

The chain employs TRBV18 and TRBJ2-1; TRBD2 matches 10 bases. Germline lookup yields CDR1 KGHSH and CDR2 LQKENI. Trimming at V came to 5 bases and at J to 10 bases, leaving 11 bases not matched to a gene. This CDR3 is built from 15 residues. In DNA form, the CDR3 reads TGTGCCAGCTCAAATAGCGGGGGGACTCAGTACGAGCAGTTCTTC. This translates into CASSNSGGTQYEQFF.

This clone was recorded only once. The CDR3 loop is CASSQTAQRGETQYF. DNA of the CDR3: TGCGCCAGCAGCCAAACGGCTCAGAGGGGGGAGACCCAGTACTTC. The chain recombines TRBV4-3 with TRBJ2-5; D perhaps matches TRBD1 (6 bases). V gave up 2 bases and J gave up 5 bases, with 15 bases separating them. The CDR3 length is 15 residues. Germline lookup yields CDR1 LGHNA and CDR2 YSLEER.

The chain's CDR3 is CASTQTGESQTQYF. The CDR3 DNA reads as TGTGCCAGCACACAGACAGGGGAGAGTCAGACCCAGTACTTC. V gene TRBV5-5 combines with J gene TRBJ2-5; 8 positions match TRBD1. This CDR3 is built from 14 residues. The junction had 10 bases not matched to a gene; V was cut back by 6 bases and J by 6 bases. The germline V gene has CDR1 SGHKS and CDR2 YYEKEE (reference sequence).

The chain uses TRBV9 and TRBJ1-2; D unclear. CDR3 length: 13 residues. The germline V gene encodes CDR1 SGDLS and CDR2 YYNGEE. Trimming stripped 3 bases from V and 4 bases from J, with 10 bases between. In nucleotides, the CDR3 is TGTGCCAGCAGCGGGATTGGGCCCTATGGCTACACCTTC. Protein product: CASSGIGPYGYTF.

This clone has just a few counts. The genes are TRBV2 and TRBJ1-2; 7 bases align to TRBD1. The germline gives CDR1 SNHLY, CDR2 FYNNEI. CDR3 length: 12 amino acids. Germline trimming cut 3 bases from V and 8 bases from J; bases unmatched to any gene: 3. CDR3 coding DNA: TGTGCCAGCAGTGATCAGGGGGAGGGCTACACCTTC. Its translation: CASSDQGEGYTF.

V usage is TRBV7-2 and J usage is TRBJ1-5, with a weak D call TRBD1 (5 bases). Trimming removed 5 bases at V and 6 bases at J, with 20 bases between. Germline loops: CDR1 SGHTA, CDR2 FQGNSA. The CDR3 extends over 16 amino acids. CDR3 coding DNA: TGTGCCAGCAGCATCATGCACCAGGGTCAGGGTCAGCCCCAGCATTTT. Its translation is CASSIMHQGQGQPQHF.

The V and J genes are TRBV7-2 and TRBJ2-1; TRBD2 matches at 10 bases. The CDR3 is 17 residues long. With 1 base clipped from V and 1 base from J, the junction kept 4 bases outside the gene matches. The V gene's germline CDR1 is SGHTA and CDR2 FQGNSA. CDR3 DNA: TGTGCCAGCAGCTTAGTCCCTAGCGGGGGATCCTACAATGAGCAGTTCTTC. Amino acid sequence: CASSLVPSGGSYNEQFF.

The rearrangement joins TRBV4-1 to TRBJ1-2; tentatively, D is TRBD1 (5 bases). Trimming shortened V by 0 bases and J by 5 bases, and 13 bases separated the two germline ends. Germline V gene lookup returns CDR1 MGHRA and CDR2 YSYEKL. This CDR3 region has 15 residues. Here the CDR3 DNA reads TGCGCCAGCAGCCAAGAATTCGCAGGGCAATATGGCTACACCTTC. This gives the protein CASSQEFAGQYGYTF.

The chain combines TRBV4-1 with TRBJ2-2; the match to TRBD2 covers 11 bases. The germline V gene has CDR1 MGHRA and CDR2 YSYEKL. V shed 4 bases, J shed 5 bases, and the junction held 9 bases outside the gene matches. The CDR3 loop spans 17 amino acids. The CDR3 protein is CASSRILAGDTTGELFF. The CDR3 DNA reads TGCGCCAGCAGCCGGATACTAGCGGGGGATACTACCGGGGAGCTGTTTTTT.

The chain joins TRBV11-2 to TRBJ1-2; D is unresolved. Trimming took off 0 bases at V and 2 bases at J, with 10 bases between the two ends. Per germline, CDR1 SGHAT and CDR2 FQNNGV. The CDR3 covers 15 residues. The CDR3 DNA follows: TGTGCCAGCAGCTTAGACGGGATACTAAACTATGGCTACACCTTC. This codes for CASSLDGILNYGYTF.

The chain combines TRBV27 with TRBJ2-3; D remains unclear. The CDR3 contains 14 residues. The V end was cut by 3 bases, the J end by 2 bases, with 9 bases between. Germline V gives CDR1 MNHEY, CDR2 SMNVEV (reference sequence). CDR3 coding DNA: TGTGCCAGCAGTTTTGAGGAGAACACAGATACGCAGTATTTT. Residues: CASSFEENTDTQYF.

In this sample, this clone turned up many times. The chain uses TRBV5-1 and TRBJ1-6; D possibly corresponds to TRBD1 (6 bases). Germline V gene lookup returns CDR1 SGHRS and CDR2 YFSETQ. There are 15 residues in the CDR3. Trimming took 2 bases from V and 7 from J, leaving 13 bases between them. CDR3 nucleotides: TGCGCCAGCAGCTTTGGGGGCGCATCGAATTCACCCCTCCACTTT. This encodes CASSFGGASNSPLHF.

The CDR3 DNA sequence: TGTGCCAGCAGTTACATGACTAGCGAGGAGACCCAGTACTTC. Encoded protein: CASSYMTSEETQYF. The rearrangement joins TRBV6-6 to TRBJ2-5; 8 bases match TRBD2. Unmatched junction bases numbered 4, after V lost 2 bases and J lost 5 bases. The CDR3 covers 14 residues. CDR1 is MNHNY, CDR2 SVGAGI, per germline (reference sequence).

The chain joins TRBV28 to TRBJ1-5; perhaps TRBD1 as D (5 bases). The CDR3 runs to 16 residues. CDR1 is MDHEN, CDR2 SYDVKM, per germline. V lost 10 bases, J lost 0 bases, and 19 bases lay in between. In DNA form, the CDR3 reads TGTGCCACCACCCCGGGGGTCACTTATAGCAATCAGCCCCAGCATTTT. Protein product: CATTPGVTYSNQPQHF. The full variable domain, with the rest looked up from reference TRBV28 and TRBJ1-5, is DVKVTQSSRYLVKRTGEKVFLECVQDMDHENMFWYRQDPGLGLRLIYFSYDVKMKEKGDIPEGYSVSREKKERFSLILESASTNQTSMYLCATTPGVTYSNQPQHFGDGTRLSIL.

The chain links TRBV7-9 to TRBJ1-2, with D perhaps matching TRBD1 (6 bases). There are 13 residues in the CDR3. V was pared by 5 bases and J by 4 bases, with 11 bases between. From germline, CDR1 is SEHNR and CDR2 FQNEAQ (reference sequence). The CDR3 bases are TGTGCCAGCAGCCCGGACAGTCTCTATGGCTACACCTTC. This translates into CASSPDSLYGYTF. The full variable domain, completed using reference TRBV7-9 and TRBJ1-2, is DTGVSQNPRHKITKRGQNVTFRCDPISEHNRLYWYRQTLGQGPEFLTYFQNEAQLEKSRLLSDRFSAERPKGSFSTLEIQRTEQGDSAMYLCASSPDSLYGYTFGSGTRLTVV.

V usage is TRBV3-1 (or the pseudogene TRBV3-2) and J usage is TRBJ2-3, with 9 positions matching TRBD1. The CDR3 is 14 residues long. CDR1 is LGHDT, CDR2 YNNKEL, per germline (reference sequence). V trimming: 1 base; J trimming: 4 bases; junction bases outside the gene matches: 0. The CDR3 spells CASSQGTGADTQYF. CDR3 coding DNA: TGTGCCAGCAGCCAAGGGACAGGGGCAGATACGCAGTATTTT.

The chain couples TRBV10-3 to TRBJ2-2; 8 nucleotides agree with TRBD1. The germline V gene has CDR1 ENHRY and CDR2 SYGVKD. The CDR3 is made up of 18 amino acids. V dropped 4 bases and J dropped 1; count of bases not matched to a gene: 11. This CDR3 reads CAISGGPGQGGNTGELFF. CDR3 nucleotides: TGTGCCATCAGTGGTGGCCCCGGACAGGGAGGGAACACCGGGGAGCTGTTTTTT.